This T cell receptor beta chain was found in a study of OX40 agonist ivuxolimab in advanced cancers. Study context: Clinicians treated patients with ivuxolimab, an agonistic anti-OX40 (CD134) antibody. The study reported partial responses in three patients: one hepatocellular carcinoma, two cutaneous melanoma. Dosing consisted of intravenous ivuxolimab at 0.01 to 10 mg/kg every 2 weeks.

Findings of the study overall: Within 6 weeks, CD4+ and CD8+ blood T cells expanded clonally at 0.1 to 3.0 mg/kg.

The repertoire was sequenced with immunoSEQ multiplex PCR; TCRdb's copy has only in-frame clones and lacks some. The table records 72,000 or so clones, approximately 84% of them present only once. About this clone: Its antigen is unidentified.

The sample consisted of CD4+ or CD8+ T cells sorted from blood, taken in a trial of the OX40 agonist ivuxolimab. The TCR sequence derives from an adult with an advanced solid tumor such as melanoma, head and neck, liver or kidney cancer.

Here the CDR3 reads CASSPGLAYNEQFF. The CDR3 bases are TGCGCCAGCAGCCCAGGGCTCGCCTACAATGAGCAGTTCTTC. This sequence joins TRBV4-1 and TRBJ2-1, with a weak D call TRBD1 (5 bases). Trimming shortened V by 4 bases and J by 2 bases, and 9 bases separated the two germline ends. From germline, CDR1 is MGHRA and CDR2 YSYEKL. The CDR3 consists of 14 residues.